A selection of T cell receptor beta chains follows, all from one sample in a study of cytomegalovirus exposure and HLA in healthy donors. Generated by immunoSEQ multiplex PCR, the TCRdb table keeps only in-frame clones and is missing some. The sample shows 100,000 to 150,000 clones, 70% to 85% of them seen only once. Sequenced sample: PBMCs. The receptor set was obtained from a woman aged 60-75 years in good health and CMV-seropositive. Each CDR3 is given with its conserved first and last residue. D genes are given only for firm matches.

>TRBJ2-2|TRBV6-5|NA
CASSSQGNIAGELFF
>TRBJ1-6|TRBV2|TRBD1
CASRDRRSSHSPLHF
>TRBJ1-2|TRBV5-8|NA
CASSWDTWDYGYTF
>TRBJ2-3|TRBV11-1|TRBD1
CASSLWTGGSDTQYF
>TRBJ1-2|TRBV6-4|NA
CASSASGSNYGYTF
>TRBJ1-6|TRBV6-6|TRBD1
CATRDRRSSYNSPLHF
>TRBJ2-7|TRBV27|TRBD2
CASSRLAGGIYEQYF
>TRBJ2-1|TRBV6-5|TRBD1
CASSFPGQGPHEQFF
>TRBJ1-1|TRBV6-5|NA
CASSPTFSGIEAFF
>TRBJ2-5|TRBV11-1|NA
CASRRREMETQYF
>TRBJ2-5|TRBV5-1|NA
CASSSHSLQETQYF
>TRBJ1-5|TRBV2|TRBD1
CASRSGQGTNQPQHF
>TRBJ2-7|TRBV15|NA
CATSRSQRSSYEQYF
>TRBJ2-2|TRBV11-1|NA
CASSPEVGGALTGELFF
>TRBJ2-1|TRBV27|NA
CASSLGGSYNEQFF
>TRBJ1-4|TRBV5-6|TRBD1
CASTGDRGRTEKLFF
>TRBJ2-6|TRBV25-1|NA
CASSEGSSGANVLTF
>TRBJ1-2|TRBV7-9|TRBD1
CASSSPGQGNGYTF
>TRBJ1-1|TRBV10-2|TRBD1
CASSEQGASTYTEAFF
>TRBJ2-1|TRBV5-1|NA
CASSLERNEQFF
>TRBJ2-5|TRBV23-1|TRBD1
CASSHSPGQRLDLYQETQYF
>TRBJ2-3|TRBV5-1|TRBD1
CASSRQGLGTDTQYF
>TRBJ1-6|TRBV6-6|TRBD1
CASGTAKNSPLHF
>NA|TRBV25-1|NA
CASKTGPYEQYF
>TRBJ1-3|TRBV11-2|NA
CASRRGGGAHGNTIYF
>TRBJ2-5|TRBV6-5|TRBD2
CASSYSGGAQETQYF
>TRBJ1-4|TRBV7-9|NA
CASRDSLATNEKLFF
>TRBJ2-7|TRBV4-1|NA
CASSQDNTILSYEQYF
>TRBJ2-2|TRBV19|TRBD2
CATRSLAGNTGELFF
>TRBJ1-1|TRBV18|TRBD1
CASSPLGATGTGGLITEAFF
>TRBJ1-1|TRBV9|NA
CASSPEVGAGYTEAFF
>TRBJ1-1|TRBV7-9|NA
CASIWGGNTEAFF
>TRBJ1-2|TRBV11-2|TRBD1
CASSSTGTGLYGYTF
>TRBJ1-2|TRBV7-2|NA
CASSDPGSSNYGYTF
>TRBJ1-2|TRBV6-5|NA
CASSYSGAGWYGYTF